The 17 T cell receptor beta chains listed next were all sequenced from one sample in a study of cytomegalovirus exposure and HLA in healthy donors. Primers: 60 Vbeta forward and 13 Jbeta reverse. Some clones are missing from TCRdb's copy, which holds only in-frame ones; the method was immunoSEQ multiplex PCR. The sample includes fewer than 150,000 clones, around 80% of them seen just once. Sequencing input: PBMCs. The receptors come from a man between 45 and 60 years old in good health and CMV-seronegative.

This clone was detected a few times. This chain uses TRBV19 with TRBJ1-1, with TRBD1 matching 7 bases. V lost 6 bases, J lost 0 bases, and 4 bases stayed unmatched. The CDR3 runs to 14 residues. CDR1 and CDR2 (germline): LNHDA, SQIVND (reference sequence). CDR3 nucleotides: TGTGCCAGTAGCCTGGGACAGCTGAACACTGAAGCTTTCTTT. This sequence encodes CASSLGQLNTEAFF.

This chain uses TRBV7-2 with TRBJ2-3; 7 bases agree with TRBD2. Trimming took 1 base from V and 4 from J; bases not matched to a gene: 5. Germline CDR1 SGHTA, CDR2 FQGNSA. CDR3 size: 15 residues. CDR3 region: CASSLDSSGADTQYF. CDR3 in DNA: TGTGCCAGCAGCTTAGATTCTAGCGGCGCAGATACGCAGTATTTT.

The rearrangement joins TRBV9 to TRBJ1-2; D is ambiguous. The CDR3 runs 14 residues. The germline V and J ends were trimmed by 2 bases and 0 bases, with 8 bases remaining between them. Germline V lookup: CDR1 SGDLS, CDR2 YYNGEE. CDR3 loop: CASSVGGSNYGYTF. CDR3 sequence (DNA): TGTGCCAGCAGCGTTGGAGGCTCTAACTATGGCTACACCTTC.

The chain has TRBV4-3 and TRBJ2-3, with 7 bases matching TRBD2. Germline CDR1 LGHNA, CDR2 YSLEER. V gave up 4 bases and J gave up 2 bases; unmatched junction bases: 3. There are 14 residues in the CDR3. CDR3 nucleotides: TGCGCCAGCAGCCCCCTAGCGGTCACAGATACGCAGTATTTT. Protein: CASSPLAVTDTQYF.

In DNA, the CDR3 is TGTGCCAGCAGCCCCAGCGGAGGGACGGAGACCCAGTACTTC. Translation gives CASSPSGGTETQYF. The chain couples TRBV7-9 to TRBJ2-5, with D possibly matching TRBD2 (6 bases). From germline, CDR1 is SEHNR and CDR2 FQNEAQ (reference sequence). V lost 5 bases and J 5 bases, leaving 15 bases between the germline ends. This CDR3 comprises 14 residues.

This clone was recorded once. The chain joins TRBV4-2 to TRBJ1-3; D not certain. The V and J ends lost 4 bases and 0 bases respectively, with 13 bases between them. CDR1 LGHNA and CDR2 YNFKEQ come from the germline V gene. This CDR3 spans 16 amino acids. CDR3 residues: CASSLDGLISGNTIYF. The CDR3 nucleotides are TGTGCCAGCAGCCTAGATGGCCTTATCTCTGGAAACACCATATATTTT.

The rearrangement joins TRBV5-4 to TRBJ1-3; D is unresolved. The CDR3 is 15 residues long. Trimming pared 4 bases from V and 1 base from J, leaving 12 bases between. CDR1 is SGHNT, CDR2 YYREEE, per germline (reference sequence). This CDR3 reads CASSEDPGSGNTIYF. The CDR3 DNA reads TGTGCCAGCAGCGAGGACCCGGGATCTGGAAACACCATATATTTT. The full variable domain, its missing parts supplied by reference TRBV5-4 and TRBJ1-3, is ETGVTQSPTHLIKTRGQQVTLRCSSQSGHNTVSWYQQALGQGPQFIFQYYREEENGRGNFPPRFSGLQFPNYSSELNVNALELDDSALYLCASSEDPGSGNTIYFGEGSWLTVV.

CDR3 region: CASRLQGSWGEAFF. Written as DNA, the CDR3 is TGTGCCAGCAGATTACAGGGCTCATGGGGTGAAGCTTTCTTT. The V and J genes are TRBV6-4 and TRBJ1-1; tentative D call: TRBD1 (6 bases). The CDR3 totals 14 residues. Per the germline V gene, CDR1 is MRHNA and CDR2 is SNTAGT. Trimming cost V 6 bases and J 7 bases, with 18 bases left between them.

The genes are TRBV6-5 and TRBJ1-1; D gene ambiguous. The CDR3 has 13 residues. Germline V gives CDR1 MNHEY, CDR2 SVGAGI. V lost 6 bases and J 2 bases, leaving 10 bases between the germline ends. As DNA, the CDR3 is TGTGCCAGCAGGGTTTCGAGTAACACTGAAGCTTTCTTT. Encoded protein: CASRVSSNTEAFF.

The gene calls are TRBV5-4 and TRBJ2-2; TRBD1 aligns across 8 bases. The CDR3 has 16 residues. V lost 7 bases and J lost 0; bases outside the gene matches: 8. Germline lookup yields CDR1 SGHNT and CDR2 YYREEE (reference sequence). Written as DNA, the CDR3 is TGTGCCAGCGCAAAAGGGGACAGGACGAACACCGGGGAGCTGTTTTTT. This encodes CASAKGDRTNTGELFF.

The rearrangement links TRBV28 to TRBJ1-1, with D unclear. This CDR3 comprises 14 residues. The V gene's germline CDR1 is MDHEN and CDR2 SYDVKM. The germline V and J ends were trimmed by 6 bases and 5 bases, with 16 bases remaining between them. CDR3 sequence: CASSPSTEGTEAFF. CDR3 DNA: TGTGCCAGCAGCCCGTCCACCGAGGGTACTGAAGCTTTCTTT. Based on the CDR3 plus reference TRBV28 and TRBJ1-1, the full variable domain is DVKVTQSSRYLVKRTGEKVFLECVQDMDHENMFWYRQDPGLGLRLIYFSYDVKMKEKGDIPEGYSVSREKKERFSLILESASTNQTSMYLCASSPSTEGTEAFFGQGTRLTVV.

The J gene is TRBJ1-2, the V gene TRBV6-1; 9 bases line up with TRBD1. Germline loops: CDR1 MNHNS, CDR2 SASEGT. V lost 4 bases and J lost 2; bases outside the gene matches: 2. The CDR3 sequence is 14 residues long. The DNA of the CDR3 is TGTGCCAGCAGTGGCGGACAGGGGAACTATGGCTACACCTTC. Translated: CASSGGQGNYGYTF.

This clone showed up just once. A read error may produce the germline difference seen at one junction end. This chain joins TRBV7-9 and TRBJ1-4; TRBD1 aligns across 9 bases. The CDR3 contains 15 residues. Per germline, CDR1 SEHNR and CDR2 FQNEAQ (reference sequence). The CDR3 nucleotides read TGTTCCAGCAGCTTAGGACAGGGGTTAGAGGAAAAACTGTTTTTT. Encoded protein: CSSSLGQGLEEKLFF. The variable domain in full, completed from reference TRBV7-9 and TRBJ1-4, reads DTGVSQNPRHKITKRGQNVTFRCDPISEHNRLYWYRQTLGQGPEFLTYFQNEAQLEKSRLLSDRFSAERPKGSFSTLEIQRTEQGDSAMYLCSSSLGQGLEEKLFFGSGTQLSVL.

This clone has more than one count but fewer than ten. This chain joins TRBV11-2 and TRBJ2-1; 7 bases line up with TRBD1. From germline, CDR1 is SGHAT and CDR2 FQNNGV. The junction had 11 bases not matched to a gene; V was cut back by 1 base and J by 8 bases. The CDR3 contains 16 residues. The CDR3 spells CASSLGPGTEVDEQFF. The DNA for the CDR3 is TGTGCCAGCAGCTTAGGGCCCGGGACAGAAGTGGATGAGCAGTTCTTC.

The CDR3 protein is CASGGGSSYEQYF. CDR3 coding DNA: TGCGCCAGCGGAGGCGGGAGCTCCTACGAGCAGTACTTC. J is TRBJ2-7 and V is TRBV5-1; 7 bases are a match to TRBD2. From germline, CDR1 is SGHRS and CDR2 YFSETQ. V shed 7 bases, J shed 0 bases, and the junction held 4 bases outside the gene matches. This CDR3 is built from 13 residues.

This CDR3 is CAISEAGRVINEQFF. The CDR3 DNA is TGTGCCATCAGTGAGGCCGGCAGGGTCATTAATGAGCAGTTCTTC. This chain joins TRBV10-3 and TRBJ2-1, with a weak D call TRBD1 (5 bases). V lost 2 bases, J lost 7 bases, and 15 bases lay in between. This CDR3 has 15 residues. From germline, CDR1 is ENHRY and CDR2 SYGVKD.

V gene TRBV5-4 combines with J gene TRBJ1-5, with D unresolved. Trimming shortened V by 2 bases and J by 5 bases, and 8 bases separated the two germline ends. This CDR3 is built from 13 residues. The germline gives CDR1 SGHNT, CDR2 YYREEE (reference sequence). The CDR3 bases are TGTGCCAGCAGCTTAACACCCCATCAGCCCCAGCATTTT. Translation gives CASSLTPHQPQHF.